Listed below are T cell receptor beta chains from one sample, sequenced in a study of shared clonotypes between healthy human individuals. The table came from immunoSEQ multiplex PCR; TCRdb's copy has only in-frame clones and leaves some out. The sample yields approximately 2.1 million clones, approximately 95% seen once. Input material: naive CD4+ T cells from PBMCs. All receptors derive from a man aged 18 to 30 in good health. Some clones in this sample may be carry-over from other donors' samples. Both conserved end residues are part of each CDR3. Each record gives: V gene, J gene, CDR3 length, D gene, clone size, CDR3 DNA, CDR3 protein. D genes are given only for firm matches. Not every row has a clone size; where given, it reads once, few, many or a size class.

TRBV5-1	TRBJ2-3	18	TRBD2	.	TGCGCCAGCAGCTTGGAGGGGACTAGCGGGAGGGGGTCAGATACGCAGTATTTT	CASSLEGTSGRGSDTQYF
TRBV2	TRBJ1-5	15	TRBD1	.	TGTGCCAGCAGTTTACAGGGGTATAGCAATCAGCCCCAGCATTTT	CASSLQGYSNQPQHF
TRBV18	TRBJ1-2	19	TRBD1	.	TGTGCCAGCTCACCGTCACTACCCGGGACAGGGGGCGGTCTGGAGGGCTACACCTTC	CASSPSLPGTGGGLEGYTF
TRBV4-3	TRBJ1-4	13	.	.	TGCGCCAGCAGCCAAGAAACCGGTGAAAAACTGTTTTTT	CASSQETGEKLFF
TRBV7-9	TRBJ2-2	16	TRBD2	.	TGTGCCAGCAGCCCCTGGCGGGAGGAGAGCACCGGGGAGCTGTTTTTT	CASSPWREESTGELFF
TRBV4-3	TRBJ2-1	13	TRBD1	.	TGCGCCAGCAGCGCGAGGACAGGGAATGAGCAGTTCTTC	CASSARTGNEQFF
TRBV5-4	TRBJ2-2	18	TRBD2	.	TGTGCCAGCAGCCCCCTCCTAGCGAGCGGGGGGAACACCGGGGAGCTGTTTTTT	CASSPLLASGGNTGELFF
TRBV27	TRBJ2-7	15	.	.	TGTGCCAGCAGTTTAATGGGTGGGTTACCCTACGAGCAGTACTTC	CASSLMGGLPYEQYF
TRBV2	TRBJ1-2	11	TRBD1	.	TGTGCCAGCAGTAGGGACAGGTCCCCTGCTTTC	CASSRDRSPAF
TRBV4-1	TRBJ2-1	19	TRBD2	.	TGCGCCAGCAGCCAATCTCCATCCGGGACTAGCGGGAGGGCCAATGAGCAGTTCTTC	CASSQSPSGTSGRANEQFF
TRBV2	TRBJ2-3	15	.	.	TGTGCCAGCAGCCGTAGTGGTAGTAGCACAGATACGCAGTATTTT	CASSRSGSSTDTQYF
TRBV28	TRBJ2-7	12	.	.	TGTGCCACCCTAAACAGTGACTACGAGCAGTACTTC	CATLNSDYEQYF
TRBV2	TRBJ1-1	13	TRBD1	.	TGTGCCAGCAGAGGGACAGAGTACACTGAAGCTTTCTTT	CASRGTEYTEAFF
TRBV15	TRBJ1-5	16	TRBD1	once	TGTGCCACCAGCAGGGGAACAGGGGAGGGTGGTCAGCCCCAGCATTTT	CATSRGTGEGGQPQHF
TRBV2	TRBJ2-7	15	TRBD1	once	TGTGCCAGCAGTTACGGACAGGGAAACCTCTACGAGCAGTACTTC	CASSYGQGNLYEQYF
TRBV21-1	TRBJ2-7	13	.	.	TGTGCCAGCAGACGGACAGGGTCCTACGAGCAGTACTTC	CASRRTGSYEQYF
TRBV6-5	TRBJ2-1	16	TRBD2	.	TGTGCCAGCAGTTACTCGAGGGCGGGAGGTGGGGATGAGCAGTTCTTC	CASSYSRAGGGDEQFF
TRBV2	TRBJ1-2	12	.	.	TGTGCCAGAACCGTTTCGGGGGAGGGCTACACCTTC	CARTVSGEGYTF
TRBV15	TRBJ2-7	15	TRBD1	.	TGTGCCACCAGCACGCTAGGGACAGCGTCCTACGAGCAGTACTTC	CATSTLGTASYEQYF
TRBV7-9	TRBJ2-3	15	.	.	TGTGCCAGCAGCTTAAGGCGGGGTAGCACAGATACGCAGTATTTT	CASSLRRGSTDTQYF
TRBV28	TRBJ2-4	13	.	.	TGTGCCAGCAGGAAACTAGCCAAAAACATTCAGTACTTC	CASRKLAKNIQYF
TRBV6-5	TRBJ2-7	15	TRBD1	.	TGTGCCAGCAAGAAAGACAGGGATAGGACCTACGAGCAGTACTTT	CASKKDRDRTYEQYF
TRBV5-1	TRBJ2-2	15	.	.	TGCGCCAGCAGCTTGTTGAGGGCGCCCACCGGGGAGCTGTTTTTT	CASSLLRAPTGELFF
TRBV29-1	TRBJ1-4	12	TRBD1	.	TGCAGCGGACAGGGGGCTGATGAAAAACTGTTTTTT	CSGQGADEKLFF
TRBV7-3	TRBJ2-1	13	.	.	TGTGCCAGCAGCTCAGGCTCCTACAATGAGCAGTTCTTC	CASSSGSYNEQFF
TRBV6-1	TRBJ2-6	15	.	.	TGTGCCAGCAGTGATAGACCTTCTGGGGCCAACGTCCTGACTTTC	CASSDRPSGANVLTF
TRBV11-1	TRBJ2-2	15	.	.	TGTGCCAGCAGCCCGGGGACGGGGGTCGCCGGGGAGCTGTTTTTT	CASSPGTGVAGELFF
TRBV9	TRBJ2-3	15	TRBD2	.	TGTGCCAGCAGCGTACGGCTAGCGGGCACAGATACGCAGTATTTT	CASSVRLAGTDTQYF
TRBV7-6	TRBJ2-7	14	TRBD1	.	TGTGCCAGCAGCTTTGACAGGGAGTGGGGGGAGCAGTACTTC	CASSFDREWGEQYF
TRBV4-2	TRBJ2-2	14	.	.	TGTGCCAGCAGAACAGGACTGGACACCGGGGAGCTGTTTTTT	CASRTGLDTGELFF
TRBV7-9	TRBJ2-3	15	.	.	TGTGCCAGCAGCTTCTCTTCGCTACTCACAGATACGCAGTATTTT	CASSFSSLLTDTQYF
TRBV6-5	TRBJ1-2	15	.	.	TGTGCCAGCAGTTACAACAGGGTGACTAACTATGGCTACACCTTC	CASSYNRVTNYGYTF
TRBV28	TRBJ1-1	12	.	.	TGTGCCAGCAGAACAGAGAACACTGAAGCTTTCTTT	CASRTENTEAFF
TRBV5-1	TRBJ2-5	14	.	.	TGCGCCAGCAGCTCCGCGGGGATCCAAGAGACCCAGTACTTC	CASSSAGIQETQYF
TRBV6-5	TRBJ2-7	14	TRBD1	once	TGTGCCAGCAATCCCGGGACAGGAGTATACGAGCAGTACTTC	CASNPGTGVYEQYF
TRBV5-1	TRBJ2-5	17	TRBD2	.	TGCGCCAGCAGCGTGGGCCTTGGGGAGGGTCTACAAGAGACCCAGTACTTC	CASSVGLGEGLQETQYF
TRBV28	TRBJ1-4	14	.	.	TGTGCCAGCATCCCTTCCGACTCCCGGGGGAAACTGTTTTTT	CASIPSDSRGKLFF
TRBV19	TRBJ2-7	14	TRBD1	.	TGTGCCAGTAGGGTACAGGGGGCCTCCTACGAGCAGTACTTC	CASRVQGASYEQYF
TRBV7-6	TRBJ1-5	13	.	.	TGTGCCAGCAGCTTGAGGGTGGGTCAGCCCCAGCATTTT	CASSLRVGQPQHF
TRBV7-9	TRBJ2-3	13	.	once	TGTGCCGGATCCAGGGCTAGCACAGATACGCAGTATTTT	CAGSRASTDTQYF
TRBV18	TRBJ2-7	13	.	.	TGTGCCAGCTCACCTGGGACTTGGAGCGAGCAGTACTTC	CASSPGTWSEQYF
TRBV7-9	TRBJ2-2	15	TRBD2	.	TGTGCCAGCAGCTTAGTGGCGGGGGGCACCGGGGAGCTGTTTTTT	CASSLVAGGTGELFF
TRBV6-1	TRBJ1-2	15	.	.	TGTGCCAGCAGTGAAGCCTGGTGGGACACCTATGGCTACACCTTC	CASSEAWWDTYGYTF
TRBV4-3	TRBJ1-3	14	.	.	TGCGCCAGCAGCCACGGAAGCTCTGGAAACACCATATATTTT	CASSHGSSGNTIYF
TRBV18	TRBJ2-1	13	.	.	TGTGCCAGCTCACCGACGTTCGACAATGAGCAGTTCTTC	CASSPTFDNEQFF
TRBV6-6	TRBJ2-1	16	TRBD2	.	TGTGCCAGCAGTTATAGCGGGAGAAGCTCCTACAATGAGCAGTTCTTC	CASSYSGRSSYNEQFF
TRBV4-1	TRBJ2-2	15	TRBD1	.	TGCGCCAGCAGCCCGGGACAGACGGTAACCGGGGAGCTGTTTTTT	CASSPGQTVTGELFF
TRBV6-5	TRBJ2-3	15	.	once	TGTGCCAGCAGTTACTCGAGGGGCGCAGGGTCTACGCAGTATTTT	CASSYSRGAGSTQYF
TRBV5-1	TRBJ2-5	14	.	.	TGCGCCAGCAGCTTGATCGGCAGTCCGGAGACCCAGTACTTC	CASSLIGSPETQYF
TRBV7-2	TRBJ2-4	14	.	.	TGTGCCAGCAGCTCAGGGGCCAATAAAAACATTCAGTACTTC	CASSSGANKNIQYF
TRBV9	TRBJ1-3	17	.	.	TGTGCCAGCAGCGTAGGACGAGATCAGAGCTCTGGAAACACCATATATTTT	CASSVGRDQSSGNTIYF
TRBV7-8	TRBJ2-1	16	.	.	TGTGCCAGCAGCCCAAACCGGGGCCTCAAGGGCAATGAGCAGTTCTTC	CASSPNRGLKGNEQFF
TRBV5-3	TRBJ1-2	17	TRBD1	.	TGTGCCAGAAGCTTGGGGCAGGACAGGGAGGGTGACTATGGCTACACCTTC	CARSLGQDREGDYGYTF
TRBV14	TRBJ2-7	17	TRBD2	.	TGTGCCAGCAGCCAAGACCCCACTAGCGGGAGCTCCTACGAGCAGTACTTC	CASSQDPTSGSSYEQYF
TRBV7-2	TRBJ1-1	14	.	.	TGTGCCAGCAGCCCTTCAGGGGTGAACACTGAAGCTTTCTTT	CASSPSGVNTEAFF